The TCR beta chain under discussion was sequenced for a study of post-analysis software for immune sequencing data. Study-wide points: Included in a set of roughly 5 TRBV segments more frequent in patients than controls were TRBV5-6, TRBV5-1 and TRBV20-1.

Per germline, CDR1 SGHRS and CDR2 YFSETQ. The CDR3 loop spans 17 amino acids. V was shortened by 0 bases and J by 13 bases, with 26 bases between the two germline ends. Turning to this clonotype: Its antigen is undetermined. A read error is possible here, since a much larger clone lies one base away.

Unique molecular identifiers were present in the TCR beta cDNA libraries. TCRdb independently ran MiXCR on the PCR reads; one entry per CDR3 protein. The data show 150,000 to 200,000 distinct CDR3 sequences, with 30% seen just once and over 1.2% held by the top ten. The sample taken for sequencing was blood. The sequence derives from a girl aged 5-17 years with multiple sclerosis. The chain is built from TRBV5-1 and TRBJ2-1; D remains ambiguous. This CDR3 is CASSLDGRASFQETQFF. In DNA form, the CDR3 reads TGCGCCAGCAGCTTGGACGGTAGGGCGTCATTCCAAGAGACCCAGTTCTTC.